Listed below are T cell receptor beta chains from one sample, sequenced in a study of blood T cells in healthy people across ages. One entry per CDR3 protein results from TCRdb running MiXCR on the 5' RACE reads. Counted here are 700,000 to 950,000 distinct CDR3 sequences, roughly 50% occurring once; the ten biggest clones make up 20% to 25%. The specimen was blood. Receptors were obtained from a man younger than 40 in good health. Both conserved end residues are part of each CDR3. D genes are given only for firm matches. Clone size is not always given. Where it is, it says once, few, many or a class for expanded clones.

CDR3 DNA,CDR3 protein,D gene,V gene,J gene,clone size
TGTGCCAGCAGCGCTGGACTAGCGGGGGCCTTTGGTGAGCAGTTCTTC,CASSAGLAGAFGEQFF,TRBD2,TRBV7-2,TRBJ2-1,few
TGTGCCAGCAGTGACCGAATGGATTCACCCCTCCACTTT,CASSDRMDSPLHF,NA,TRBV25-1,TRBJ1-6,NA
TGCAGTGCTAGAGGTCCTGTCGAAGAGACCCAGTACTTC,CSARGPVEETQYF,NA,TRBV20-1,TRBJ2-5,few
TGCGCCAGCAGCAATACCGGGACTAGCGTCTACGAGCAGTACTTC,CASSNTGTSVYEQYF,TRBD2,TRBV5-1,TRBJ2-7,NA
TGTGCCAGCAGCCACGAAAACACTGAAGCTTTCTTT,CASSHENTEAFF,NA,TRBV16,TRBJ1-1,NA
TGTGCCAGCAGCGACCAAGTTGGCGGGGGGATCACAGATACGCAGTATTTT,CASSDQVGGGITDTQYF,TRBD2,TRBV9,TRBJ2-3,NA
TGTGCCAGTCGGGGGCCCGCTTCCTACGAGCAGTACTTC,CASRGPASYEQYF,NA,TRBV6-5,TRBJ2-7,few
TGTGCCAGCAGTGGGGGTTCCGGTAACTATGGCTACACCTTC,CASSGGSGNYGYTF,NA,TRBV6-1,TRBJ1-2,few
TGTGCCAGCAGCCTGGACAGGTGGGACCAGCCCCAGCATTTT,CASSLDRWDQPQHF,TRBD1,TRBV28,TRBJ1-5,once
TGTGCCAGCAGCCCGGACCACATAAGATATGGCTACACCTTC,CASSPDHIRYGYTF,NA,TRBV7-9,TRBJ1-2,NA
TGCAGTGCCCTGCCTGAGCAGTTCTTC,CSALPEQFF,NA,TRBV20-1,TRBJ2-1,NA
TGCAGTGCCAGTGAACCGGGACAGGGGAGTTCACCCCTCCACTTT,CSASEPGQGSSPLHF,TRBD1,TRBV20-1,TRBJ1-6,NA
TGCGCCAGCAGCCAAGATAGCAGAAATGAAAAACTGTTTTTT,CASSQDSRNEKLFF,NA,TRBV4-3,TRBJ1-4,few
TGTGCCAGCAGTTTTTCAATGAGCAACTATGGCTACACCTTC,CASSFSMSNYGYTF,NA,TRBV12-3/TRBV12-4,TRBJ1-2,few
TGCGCCAGCAGAGAAGTCGGGTCTAGCTTGGATGAGCAGTACTTC,CASREVGSSLDEQYF,NA,TRBV5-1,TRBJ2-5,NA
TGTGCCAGCAGCCAAGTCTCTAGTGGTTTCGATGAGCAGTTCTTC,CASSQVSSGFDEQFF,NA,TRBV3-1,TRBJ2-1,once
TGCAGTGCTAGCTCCACCCTCGGGGGGACAGTGGAGACCCAGTACTTC,CSASSTLGGTVETQYF,NA,TRBV20-1,TRBJ2-5,few
TGTGCCATCAGTGGGGACACTGAAGCTTTCTTT,CAISGDTEAFF,NA,TRBV10-3,TRBJ1-1,NA
TGTGCCAGCAGCTCCGAGGGATTCACTGAGCAGTTCTTC,CASSSEGFTEQFF,NA,TRBV7-2,TRBJ2-1,NA
TGTGCCAGCAGTTTAGCGTGGGGGGGCGAGCAGTACTTC,CASSLAWGGEQYF,TRBD2,TRBV12-3/TRBV12-4,TRBJ2-7,few
TGTGCCAGCAGGGGGACAGGGTCCCTCGAGCAGTACTTC,CASRGTGSLEQYF,TRBD1,TRBV6-2/TRBV6-3,TRBJ2-7,NA
TGTGCCAGCAGCTTTTCCGGGACAGACAATGAGCAGTTCTTC,CASSFSGTDNEQFF,TRBD1,TRBV7-2,TRBJ2-1,few
TGTGCCAGCGGACCCCTAGGGGGGGGCGGTGAGGCTTTCTTT,CASGPLGGGGEAFF,NA,TRBV27,TRBJ1-1,many
TGTGCCTTCTCGGGACTAGCGGGACCCGGAAAAATCGAGCAGTACTTC,CAFSGLAGPGKIEQYF,TRBD2,TRBV30,TRBJ2-7,NA
TGTGCCAGCAGTTTAACCCCTGCAAGCTACGAGCAGTACTTC,CASSLTPASYEQYF,NA,TRBV28,TRBJ2-7,few
TGTGCCAGCAGTCCCGGACAGGGTTCTGGCTTAGGTAATTCACCCCTCCACTTT,CASSPGQGSGLGNSPLHF,TRBD1,TRBV12-3/TRBV12-4,TRBJ1-6,once
TGCAGTGCTAGAGAAGACGGCGGGAGGGCCGGTGAGCAGTTCTTC,CSAREDGGRAGEQFF,TRBD2,TRBV20-1,TRBJ2-1,NA
TGCAGTGCGGGGACTAGCGGGGCTGCTGAGCAGTTCTTC,CSAGTSGAAEQFF,TRBD2,TRBV20-1,TRBJ2-1,few
TGTGCCAGCAGCTTCGGGGGCGACATGAAAAAACTGTTTTTT,CASSFGGDMKKLFF,NA,TRBV7-2,TRBJ1-4,NA
TGCAGTGCTAGAAGAGGACTAGCGGGAGGCTTCCCCTCTGGGGCCAACGTCCTGACTTTC,CSARRGLAGGFPSGANVLTF,TRBD2,TRBV20-1,TRBJ2-6,few
TGTGCCAGCAGCACCGGCGTGAACACCGGGGAGCTGTTTTTT,CASSTGVNTGELFF,NA,TRBV3-1,TRBJ2-2,NA
TGCAGCGTGCCCGGGGGGGCGGAGGAGACCCAGTACTTC,CSVPGGAEETQYF,TRBD2,TRBV29-1,TRBJ2-5,few
TGTGCCAACAGCTTAACGCGGGCGGACGAGCAGTACTTC,CANSLTRADEQYF,NA,TRBV7-2,TRBJ2-7,NA
TGCGCCAGCAAAGTTGGGCAGCCCTCGGTCGAGCAGTACTTC,CASKVGQPSVEQYF,NA,TRBV5-1,TRBJ2-7,few
TGTGCCAGCAGTCAAAGAATCTATGGCTACACCTTC,CASSQRIYGYTF,NA,TRBV12-3/TRBV12-4,TRBJ1-2,few
TGTGCCATCAGTGATAGAGGGATTGGCTACACCTTC,CAISDRGIGYTF,NA,TRBV10-3,TRBJ1-2,few
TGTGCCAGCAGTGATAACAGGGGGCGTTATGGCTACACCTTC,CASSDNRGRYGYTF,TRBD1,TRBV25-1,TRBJ1-2,NA
TGTGCCAGCAGTTTAATACAGGGAGTCACCAAAAACATTCAGTACTTC,CASSLIQGVTKNIQYF,NA,TRBV6-6,TRBJ2-4,NA
TGTGCCAGCAGTTACTCAGGGGGCGCACTTTCCTACAATGAGCAGTTCTTC,CASSYSGGALSYNEQFF,TRBD1,TRBV6-5,TRBJ2-1,NA
TGCAGTGCTAGAAGGAGGGCATCCTACAATGAGCAGTTCTTC,CSARRRASYNEQFF,NA,TRBV20-1,TRBJ2-1,NA
TGTGCCAGCAGCTTAGGTCCTTCCCCTAACTATGGCTACACCTTC,CASSLGPSPNYGYTF,NA,TRBV7-9,TRBJ1-2,few
TGTGCCAGCAGCTTGGGCATCGGGACCACTGAAGCTTTCTTT,CASSLGIGTTEAFF,NA,TRBV5-8,TRBJ1-1,NA